These 29 T cell receptor beta chains were sequenced from one sample in a study of cytomegalovirus exposure and HLA in healthy donors (dated by TCRdb to about 2017). To prepare the library, the immunoSEQ multiplex PCR assay was applied. For the multiplex PCR, a mixture combining 60 forward primers for TCR Vbeta segments and 13 reverse primers for TCR Jbeta segments was used. TCRdb provides this immuneACCESS table in a form limited to in-frame rearrangements. Some clones are lacking; in checked studies, under half of them reflect an unresolved V gene, and why the rest are absent is not known. The sample contains 60,000 to 85,000 clones, approximately 80% of them found a single time. The ten largest clones capture around 3.6% of the sample. The specimen was PBMCs. These receptors were obtained from a middle-aged man in good health and CMV-seronegative.

The V call is TRBV29-1, the J call TRBJ2-1, with D possibly TRBD1 on 6 matching bases. Germline values: CDR1 SQVTM, CDR2 ANQGSEA. The CDR3 contains 14 residues. V lost 5 bases and J lost 4, with 15 bases in between. CDR3 in DNA: TGCAGCGTTAAGAACAGGGACACGTACAATGAGCAGTTCTTC. Residues: CSVKNRDTYNEQFF.

This clone has just a few counts. The gene calls are TRBV30 and TRBJ1-5; 12 bases match TRBD1. This CDR3 region has 15 residues. Germline V gene data show CDR1 as GTSNPN and CDR2 as SVGIG (reference sequence). The ends lost 3 bases at V and 7 bases at J; junction bases unmatched: 7. Written as DNA, the CDR3 is TGTGCCTGGAGGGCCGGGACAGGGGGCTGGCAGCCCCAGCATTTT. Its protein is CAWRAGTGGWQPQHF.

Worth noting for this clone: Mismatch with germline at one junction end may stem from a read error. This chain links TRBV7-9 with TRBJ1-1; TRBD1 aligns across 8 bases. Looked up from germline, CDR1 is SEHNR and CDR2 is FQNEAQ (reference sequence). The CDR3 is 15 residues long. The CDR3 DNA reads TGTTCCAGCAGCTTCTCTTACAGGGGGGACACTGAAGCTTTCTTT. As protein: CSSSFSYRGDTEAFF.

This rearrangement joins TRBV27 to TRBJ2-7; 8 nucleotides align to TRBD2. With 3 bases clipped from V and 2 bases from J, the junction kept 6 bases outside the gene matches. The CDR3 consists of 15 residues. Per the germline V gene, CDR1 is MNHEY and CDR2 is SMNVEV (reference sequence). The DNA for the CDR3 is TGTGCCAGCAGTTTCTACAGCGGGGGCACCTACGAGCAGTACTTC. Protein sequence: CASSFYSGGTYEQYF.

The table lists this clone with a count of one. The V gene is TRBV19, the J gene TRBJ1-2; 9 positions agree with TRBD1. The germline gives CDR1 LNHDA, CDR2 SQIVND (reference sequence). This CDR3 region has 14 residues. V lost 5 bases to trimming and J lost 1 base; unmatched junction nucleotides: 2. Written as DNA, the CDR3 is TGTGCCAGTAGTGGGACAGGGTATAACTATGGCTACACCTTC. Translation: CASSGTGYNYGYTF.

This chain joins TRBV9 and TRBJ2-7, with 9 bases aligning to TRBD2. Germline CDR1 SGDLS, CDR2 YYNGEE. Trimming removed 0 bases from V and 3 bases from J; junction bases left unmatched: 4. The CDR3 length is 15 residues. The CDR3 DNA reads as TGTGCCAGCAGCGTAGAAGGAGCGGGGGGCTACGAGCAGTACTTC. Translation gives CASSVEGAGGYEQYF. The complete variable domain, with remaining parts taken from reference TRBV9 and TRBJ2-7, reads DSGVTQTPKHLITATGQRVTLRCSPRSGDLSVYWYQQSLDQGLQFLIQYYNGEERAKGNILERFSAQQFPDLHSELNLSSLELGDSALYFCASSVEGAGGYEQYFGPGTRLTVT.

The chain couples TRBV9 to TRBJ1-2; the match to TRBD1 covers 10 bases. The CDR3 sequence is 16 residues long. Germline V gives CDR1 SGDLS, CDR2 YYNGEE. Losses at the gene ends were 5 bases for V and 6 bases for J; bases not matched to a gene: 13. The CDR3 sequence is CASRSPGTGARHGYTF. The CDR3 nucleotides are TGTGCCAGCAGGAGTCCCGGGACAGGGGCGAGGCATGGCTACACCTTC.

This rearrangement joins TRBV27 to TRBJ2-7; 10 bases align to TRBD1. The CDR3 runs 16 residues. CDR1 is MNHEY and CDR2 is SMNVEV in the germline V gene (reference sequence). Trimming took 3 bases from V and 4 from J; bases not matched to a gene: 9. The CDR3 nucleotides read TGTGCCAGCAGTTTCCTCCCGGGACAGGGGTTGTACGAGCAGTACTTC. Its protein product is CASSFLPGQGLYEQYF.

In nucleotides, the CDR3 is TGTGCCAGTAGTACACTAGCGGGGGCCAACAATGAGCAGTTCTTC. Translated, it gives CASSTLAGANNEQFF. V gene TRBV19 combines with J gene TRBJ2-1; 11 positions match TRBD2. The CDR3 is made up of 15 amino acids. V trimming: 4 bases; J trimming: 5 bases; junction bases outside the gene matches: 4. From germline, CDR1 is LNHDA and CDR2 SQIVND (reference sequence).

This rearrangement joins TRBV11-3 to TRBJ2-2; 7 bases are shared with TRBD1. The trim removed 4 bases at V and 5 bases at J, leaving 10 bases unmatched. In germline, CDR1 is SGHNT, CDR2 YENEEA. The CDR3 runs to 16 residues. CDR3 loop: CASSSGGTALTGELFF. The CDR3 DNA reads as TGTGCCAGCAGCTCAGGTGGGACAGCATTAACCGGGGAGCTGTTTTTT.

The chain combines TRBV5-4 with TRBJ2-4; the D gene is possibly TRBD2 (7 bases). V lost 4 bases and J lost 12, with 23 bases in between. This CDR3 region has 15 residues. The germline gives CDR1 SGHNT, CDR2 YYREEE (reference sequence). In DNA, the CDR3 is TGTGCCAGCAGCGAATACGGGGGGCGTGGGGTAGGTCAGTACTTC. Amino acids: CASSEYGGRGVGQYF.

The rearrangement uses TRBV4-3 and TRBJ2-1; D is perhaps TRBD2 (7 bases). CDR3 length equals 15 residues. V shed 3 bases and J shed 8 bases, with 17 bases lying between them. The V gene's germline CDR1 is LGHNA and CDR2 YSLEER. CDR3 residues: CASSQRWGGRDEQFF. Written as DNA, the CDR3 is TGCGCCAGCAGCCAGAGATGGGGGGGCCGCGATGAGCAGTTCTTC.

The chain links TRBV6-5 to TRBJ1-2; D remains ambiguous. V lost 2 bases, J lost 2 bases, and 12 bases lay in between. The length of the CDR3 is 15 residues. The V gene's germline CDR1 is MNHEY and CDR2 SVGAGI. The CDR3 region is CASSYVGSVNYGYTF. CDR3 DNA: TGTGCCAGCAGTTACGTCGGGAGTGTGAACTATGGCTACACCTTC.

The rearrangement joins TRBV4-3 to TRBJ2-2; 8 bases match TRBD1. J gave up 6 bases and V 4 bases, and 7 bases lay outside the gene matches. CDR1 is LGHNA, CDR2 YSLEER, per germline. This CDR3 has 15 amino acids. The CDR3, as DNA: TGCGCCAGCAGCCTCCACGGGACAGGTGCCGGGGAGCTGTTTTTT. It translates to CASSLHGTGAGELFF.

Written as DNA, the CDR3 is TGTGCCACCAGCAGAGGACCTCTAGGCAGGGGGCTTACTGAAGCTTTCTTT. Protein product: CATSRGPLGRGLTEAFF. The chain employs TRBV15 and TRBJ1-1, with 8 nucleotides matching TRBD1. The CDR3 is 17 amino acids. Germline loops: CDR1 LNHNV, CDR2 YYDKDF (reference sequence). V lost 1 base, J lost 5 bases, and 12 bases stayed unmatched.

This clone was detected a few times. The genes are TRBV19 and TRBJ1-1; D perhaps matches TRBD1 (5 bases). Per the germline V gene, CDR1 is LNHDA and CDR2 is SQIVND (reference sequence). The CDR3 has 12 residues. V gave up 3 bases and J gave up 7 bases, with 9 bases separating them. CDR3 nucleotide sequence: TGTGCCAGTAGTATCGGACATGTTGAAGCTTTCTTT. Translation: CASSIGHVEAFF.

The V gene is TRBV6-6, the J gene TRBJ2-7; D ambiguous. CDR1 is MNHNY and CDR2 is SVGAGI in the germline V gene (reference sequence). V was shortened by 2 bases and J by 2 bases, with 13 bases between the two germline ends. The CDR3 is 15 residues long. This CDR3 is CASSYARVETYEQYF. The CDR3, as DNA: TGTGCCAGCAGTTACGCTCGGGTGGAGACCTACGAGCAGTACTTC.

The chain employs TRBV5-1 and TRBJ2-2; 10 nucleotides agree with TRBD1. This CDR3 is built from 16 residues. Germline CDR1 and CDR2: SGHRS and YFSETQ. The trim removed 4 bases at V and 4 bases at J, leaving 7 bases unmatched. The CDR3 region has the DNA TGCGCCAGCAGCCAGGGTCGGACAGGGGGCACCGGGGAGCTGTTTTTT. Amino acid sequence: CASSQGRTGGTGELFF.

The gene calls are TRBV7-2 and TRBJ1-1; D ambiguous. This CDR3 is built from 15 residues. CDR1 is SGHTA, CDR2 FQGNSA, per germline. Trimming left V 0 bases short and J 5 bases short, with 13 bases between. The CDR3 loop is CASSLASSGRTEAFF. Written as DNA, the CDR3 is TGTGCCAGCAGCTTAGCGTCCTCTGGGAGGACTGAAGCTTTCTTT.

This chain joins TRBV28 and TRBJ1-2, with 7 bases that match TRBD1. V gave up 2 bases and J gave up 9 bases; unmatched junction bases: 6. The CDR3 runs 13 residues. Germline CDR1 MDHEN, CDR2 SYDVKM. CDR3: CASSLRGRTRYTF. CDR3 in DNA: TGTGCCAGCAGTTTAAGGGGGCGTACGCGCTACACCTTC.

The V and J genes are TRBV6-5 and TRBJ2-3, with no clear D. Germline V gene lookup returns CDR1 MNHEY and CDR2 SVGAGI. The CDR3 spans 13 residues. V dropped 11 bases and J dropped 0 bases, with 12 bases sitting between them. The CDR3 loop reads CAAERTSTDTQYF. In DNA form, the CDR3 reads TGTGCCGCTGAACGAACTAGCACAGATACGCAGTATTTT.

This chain links TRBV7-3 with TRBJ2-7, with 8 bases identical to TRBD1. Germline CDR1 reads SGHTA; CDR2 reads FQGTGA. Trimming removed 1 base from V and 1 base from J; junction bases left unmatched: 0. The CDR3 totals 14 residues. CDR3 protein: CASSLRQGSYEQYF. CDR3 bases: TGTGCCAGCAGCTTAAGACAGGGGTCCTACGAGCAGTACTTC.

The gene calls are TRBV5-6 and TRBJ1-2; D might be TRBD1 (5 bases). Germline CDR1 and CDR2: SGHDT and YYEEEE. V was shortened by 3 bases and J by 8 bases, with 17 bases between the two germline ends. The CDR3 loop spans 14 amino acids. The CDR3 here is CASSYLRGEGGYTF. As DNA, the CDR3 is TGTGCCAGCAGCTACCTGCGGGGGGAAGGCGGCTACACCTTC.

The V and J genes are TRBV7-3 and TRBJ2-1, with TRBD1 as a possible D gene (5 bases). The germline V gene encodes CDR1 SGHTA and CDR2 FQGTGA. The length of the CDR3 is 14 residues. V was pared by 5 bases and J by 1 base, with 9 bases between. CDR3 sequence: CASSATESYNEQFF. For the CDR3, the DNA is TGTGCCAGCAGCGCGACAGAGTCCTACAATGAGCAGTTCTTC. Variable domain in full (rest from reference TRBV7-3 and TRBJ2-1): GAGVSQTPSNKVTEKGKYVELRCDPISGHTALYWYRQSLGQGPEFLIYFQGTGAADDSGLPNDRFFAVRPEGSVSTLKIQRTERGDSAVYLCASSATESYNEQFFGPGTRLTVL.

V gene TRBV5-1 combines with J gene TRBJ2-1; 7 bases fit TRBD1. Germline loops: CDR1 SGHRS, CDR2 YFSETQ. CDR3 length equals 14 residues. The V gene end was trimmed by 0 bases and the J gene end by 4 bases; junction bases not matched to a gene: 1. CDR3 residues: CASSLGDRYNEQFF. The CDR3 DNA is TGCGCCAGCAGCTTGGGGGACAGATACAATGAGCAGTTCTTC.

The rearrangement uses TRBV7-2 and TRBJ2-5, with a tentative D call TRBD1 (6 bases). Trimming removed 1 base from V and 5 bases from J, with 8 bases in between. The V gene's germline CDR1 is SGHTA and CDR2 FQGNSA. The CDR3 length is 13 residues. The CDR3, as DNA: TGTGCCAGCAGCTTAGTCCAGGGGGAGACCCAGTACTTC. Translated: CASSLVQGETQYF. Using reference TRBV7-2 and TRBJ2-5 for the parts outside the CDR3, the full variable domain is GAGVSQSPSNKVTEKGKDVELRCDPISGHTALYWYRQSLGQGLEFLIYFQGNSAPDKSGLPSDRFSAERTGGSVSTLTIQRTQQEDSAVYLCASSLVQGETQYFGPGTRLLVL.

The genes are TRBV9 and TRBJ2-7, with D maybe TRBD2 (5 bases). Trimming cost V 0 bases and J 0 bases, with 10 bases left between them. The CDR3 contains 15 residues. From germline, CDR1 is SGDLS and CDR2 YYNGEE. CDR3: CASSVGPGSSYEQYF. The CDR3 region has the DNA TGTGCCAGCAGCGTAGGACCGGGGAGCTCCTACGAGCAGTACTTC.

The V gene is TRBV27, the J gene TRBJ2-3, with TRBD2 matching 9 bases. In germline, CDR1 is MNHEY, CDR2 SMNVEV (reference sequence). There are 15 residues in the CDR3. The junction had 9 bases not matched to a gene; V was cut back by 5 bases and J by 6 bases. The CDR3 DNA sequence: TGTGCCAGCAGTGGGCTAGCGGGGAGGTCGGATACGCAGTATTTT. Its translation is CASSGLAGRSDTQYF.

The chain has TRBV14 and TRBJ2-1; a weak D match, TRBD2 (6 bases). This CDR3 is 15 amino acids long. The germline gives CDR1 SGHDN, CDR2 FVKESK. V dropped 1 base and J dropped 4 bases, with 11 bases sitting between them. The CDR3 DNA is TGTGCCAGCAGCCAAGTGGAGGGCTGGTACAATGAGCAGTTCTTC. This codes for CASSQVEGWYNEQFF.